The 8 T cell receptor beta chains reported below all come from one sample, sequenced in a study of T-cell reconstitution after alpha-beta-depleted transplantation in children. A library of TCRbeta sequences, prepared with unique molecular identifiers, was generated. TCRdb re-analysed the PCR reads in MiXCR, keeping a single row per CDR3 protein. The sample yields about 250,000 distinct CDR3 sequences, 24% seen once. Sequencing used PBMCs, mostly from graft donor cells, obtained 360 days after TCRalphabeta/CD19-depleted stem cell transplant. These TCRs come from a female patient aged 2 to 10 who had a stem cell transplant for congenital amegakaryocytic thrombocytopenia, so the T cells may come from the graft donor.

This clonotype was picked up a small number of times. The chain has TRBV15 and TRBJ1-2, with TRBD1 matching 8 bases. The CDR3 sequence is 13 residues long. Losses at the gene ends were 5 bases for V and 4 bases for J; bases not matched to a gene: 3. Per the germline V gene, CDR1 is LNHNV and CDR2 is YYDKDF (reference sequence). The CDR3 nucleotides are TGTGCCACCAGCGTGGGACAGGCCTATGGCTACACCTTC. Translated, it gives CATSVGQAYGYTF.

CDR3 sequence reads: CATSGGQGVIAQHF. The CDR3, as DNA: TGTGCCACCAGTGGGGGACAGGGGGTAATAGCCCAGCATTTT. This chain joins TRBV24-1 and TRBJ1-5; 11 nucleotides line up with TRBD1. CDR3 size: 14 residues. In germline, CDR1 is KGHDR, CDR2 SFDVKD. Trimming removed 5 bases from V and 11 bases from J; junction bases left unmatched: 7.

This chain joins TRBV12-3 or TRBV12-4 and TRBJ2-1; 8 nucleotides line up with TRBD2. The V and J ends lost 3 bases and 4 bases, in that order; junction bases with no gene match: 8. The CDR3 contains 16 residues. The CDR3 sequence is CASSLNRGGRYNEQFF. CDR3 coding DNA: TGTGCCAGCAGTTTGAACCGGGGGGGCCGTTACAATGAGCAGTTCTTC.

The chain joins TRBV11-1 to TRBJ1-2; maybe TRBD1 (5 bases). This CDR3 has 15 amino acids. Trimming stripped 2 bases from V and 5 bases from J, with 15 bases between. CDR1 is SGHAT and CDR2 is FQDESV in the germline V gene (reference sequence). The CDR3 DNA is TGTGCCAGCAGCTTATATCGGGGCCCCTTTTATGGCTACACCTTC. Residues: CASSLYRGPFYGYTF.

V usage is TRBV24-1 and J usage is TRBJ2-1, with 9 bases matching TRBD2. The CDR3 is 15 residues long. Per germline, CDR1 KGHDR and CDR2 SFDVKD. The V segment lost 6 bases and the J segment 7 bases; nucleotides outside the gene matches: 9. CDR3 in amino acids: CATSNRRGGRNEQFF. The CDR3 DNA follows: TGTGCCACCAGTAACAGGCGGGGGGGCCGGAATGAGCAGTTCTTC.

The rearrangement joins TRBV7-2 to TRBJ2-7, with 7 bases aligning to TRBD1. Germline values: CDR1 SGHTA, CDR2 FQGNSA. This CDR3 has 13 residues. V was clipped by 5 bases and J by 3 bases; unmatched bases: 4. CDR3: CASSIGDSYEQYF. The CDR3 nucleotides read TGTGCCAGCAGCATCGGGGACAGCTACGAGCAGTACTTC.

This clonotype was observed a few times. V and J are TRBV28 and TRBJ2-1, with a weak D call TRBD1 (6 bases). CDR3 length: 15 amino acids. CDR1 and CDR2 (germline): MDHEN, SYDVKM. With 4 bases removed from V and 7 bases from J, the gap between germline ends came to 17 bases. The CDR3 region has the DNA TGTGCCAGCAGTTCACATTCACGGGACACAAATGAGCAGTTCTTC. Translation: CASSSHSRDTNEQFF.

This clonotype was observed a handful of times. The chain joins TRBV2 to TRBJ2-1; TRBD2 aligns across 10 bases. The ends lost 4 bases at V and 6 bases at J; junction bases unmatched: 3. CDR3 length: 14 residues. Germline V gene data show CDR1 as SNHLY and CDR2 as FYNNEI. CDR3 coding DNA: TGTGCCAGCAGTGCCGGGACTAGCGCCAATGAGCAGTTCTTC. Translated, it gives CASSAGTSANEQFF.